This passage covers 23 T cell receptor beta chains from one sample sequenced in a study of blood T cell repertoires in COVID-19. The data were produced by immunoSEQ multiplex PCR, yet TCRdb's version contains in-frame clones alone and is incomplete. This sample has roughly 200,000 clones, with around four fifths found just once. The sequencing input was PBMCs or T cells enriched from blood (not recorded which). The receptor set was obtained from a woman aged 45-65 years who had been exposed to COVID-19.

The chain has TRBV13 and TRBJ1-1; TRBD1 is a possible D gene (6 bases). The V gene's germline CDR1 is PRHDT and CDR2 FYEKMQ (reference sequence). The V gene lost 4 bases and the J gene lost 4 bases, with 19 bases spanning the gap. CDR3 size: 16 residues. The CDR3 DNA follows: TGTGCCAGCAGCTCCGGATACAGGGAGATCGGCACTGAAGCTTTCTTT. It specifies CASSSGYREIGTEAFF.

The chain has TRBV5-4 and TRBJ2-5, with 9 bases fitting TRBD2. The ends lost 2 bases at V and 7 bases at J; junction bases unmatched: 6. Germline V gene sequence: CDR1 SGHNT, CDR2 YYREEE (reference sequence). This CDR3 is 14 amino acids long. CDR3 amino acids: CASSFRGGDGTQYF. For the CDR3, the DNA is TGTGCCAGCAGCTTCCGCGGGGGGGACGGGACCCAGTACTTC.

In DNA, the CDR3 is TGTGCCACCAGTGAAGGGACAGGGGGCGGAGGTGGCTACACCTTC. It encodes CATSEGTGGGGGYTF. The chain is built from TRBV24-1 and TRBJ1-2; 12 bases line up with TRBD1. The germline V gene encodes CDR1 KGHDR and CDR2 SFDVKD. With 4 bases clipped from V and 7 bases from J, the junction kept 6 bases outside the gene matches. This CDR3 comprises 15 residues.

The chain has TRBV14 and TRBJ1-4, with a tentative D call TRBD1 (6 bases). Looked up from germline, CDR1 is SGHDN and CDR2 is FVKESK. V was trimmed by 1 base and J by 8 bases, leaving 14 bases between them. CDR3 size: 15 residues. CDR3 nucleotide sequence: TGTGCCAGCAGCCAAGGGATCCCTAGGGGGGAAAAACTGTTTTTT. It codes for CASSQGIPRGEKLFF.

J is TRBJ1-2 and V is TRBV10-1; 10 nucleotides line up with TRBD1. Germline CDR1 is WNHNN and CDR2 is SYGVQD (reference sequence). V trimming: 4 bases; J trimming: 5 bases; junction bases outside the gene matches: 7. CDR3 length equals 15 residues. CDR3: CASSVTGGVRYGYTF. In DNA, the CDR3 is TGCGCCAGCAGTGTGACAGGGGGCGTTAGGTATGGCTACACCTTC.

The chain combines TRBV7-6 with TRBJ1-3; no reliable D call. CDR1 SGHVS and CDR2 FNYEAQ come from the germline V gene. CDR3 length equals 14 residues. V dropped 0 bases and J dropped 4 bases, with 7 bases sitting between them. DNA of the CDR3: TGTGCCAGCAGCTTAGCCAGCGGCGGAAACACCATATATTTT. Translated: CASSLASGGNTIYF.

The chain has TRBV5-4 and TRBJ1-6; D not resolved. CDR1 SGHNT and CDR2 YYREEE come from the germline V gene (reference sequence). V gave up 1 base and J gave up 13 bases, with 12 bases separating them. The CDR3 spans 13 residues. CDR3 residues: CASSLTAVSPLHF. DNA of the CDR3: TGTGCCAGCAGCTTGACGGCGGTCTCCCCCCTCCACTTT.

The chain links TRBV2 to TRBJ2-4; TRBD2 is a possible D gene (5 bases). CDR3 length: 12 residues. Deletions cut 7 bases from V and 8 bases from J, with 12 bases between. The germline V gene has CDR1 SNHLY and CDR2 FYNNEI. DNA of the CDR3: TGTGCCAGCATGAAGGACTTCTACATTCAGTACTTC. Translated, it gives CASMKDFYIQYF.

V usage is TRBV3-1 (or the pseudogene TRBV3-2) and J usage is TRBJ1-3; the match to TRBD1 covers 8 bases. J lost 4 bases, V lost 3 bases, and 8 bases had no gene match. This CDR3 spans 16 amino acids. CDR1 is LGHDT and CDR2 is YNNKEL in the germline V gene (reference sequence). The CDR3 bases are TGTGCCAGCAGCCATGCCCGGACAGGGAACGGAAACACCATATATTTT. It yields the protein CASSHARTGNGNTIYF.

The chain has TRBV5-5 and TRBJ2-7, with a weak D call TRBD2 (5 bases). V lost 4 bases and J 0 bases, leaving 8 bases between the germline ends. The germline V gene encodes CDR1 SGHKS and CDR2 YYEKEE (reference sequence). The CDR3 is 13 amino acids. The DNA of the CDR3 is TGTGCCAGCAGCCGAGGGAGCTCCTACGAGCAGTACTTC. This translates into CASSRGSSYEQYF.

The V gene is TRBV6-1, the J gene TRBJ2-3; tentatively, D is TRBD1 (5 bases). Looked up from germline, CDR1 is MNHNS and CDR2 is SASEGT. Trimming pared 1 base from V and 0 bases from J, leaving 11 bases between. This CDR3 spans 16 amino acids. The CDR3 sequence is CASSEGWGPSTDTQYF. CDR3 sequence (DNA): TGTGCCAGCAGTGAAGGATGGGGCCCTAGCACAGATACGCAGTATTTT.

This chain joins TRBV29-1 and TRBJ2-2, with D tentatively TRBD1 (6 bases). The CDR3 is made up of 13 amino acids. Germline loops: CDR1 SQVTM, CDR2 ANQGSEA. V lost 4 bases to trimming and J lost 2 bases, with 8 bases between them. The CDR3 DNA follows: TGCAGCGTTGGAGGGACAAACACCGGGGAGCTGTTTTTT. It specifies CSVGGTNTGELFF.

In nucleotides, the CDR3 is TGTGCCAGCAGCCACGCCCAGTATAGCAATCAGCCCCAGCATTTT. This encodes CASSHAQYSNQPQHF. The chain couples TRBV3-1 (or the pseudogene TRBV3-2) to TRBJ1-5, with D unclear. The V gene's germline CDR1 is LGHDT and CDR2 YNNKEL (reference sequence). The CDR3 spans 15 residues. V lost 3 bases and J 0 bases, leaving 9 bases between the germline ends.

The genes are TRBV6-5 and TRBJ2-2; a weak D match, TRBD2 (6 bases). Between the trimmed V and J ends, which lost 6 bases and 0 bases, there was a span of 11 bases. Germline values: CDR1 MNHEY, CDR2 SVGAGI. The CDR3 totals 15 residues. The CDR3, as DNA: TGTGCCAGCAGCAAGTGGGGGGCGAACACCGGGGAGCTGTTTTTT. It specifies CASSKWGANTGELFF.

This chain connects TRBV5-1 to TRBJ2-1; D unresolved. The germline CDR1 and CDR2 sequences are SGHRS and YFSETQ. V lost 0 bases to trimming and J lost 6 bases, with 13 bases between them. The CDR3 has 15 residues. Here the CDR3 DNA reads TGCGCCAGCAGCTTGGGAGGTACCCTTGGCAATGAGCAGTTCTTC. Its translation: CASSLGGTLGNEQFF.

The V and J genes are TRBV10-3 and TRBJ2-7, with 8 bases that match TRBD1. In germline, CDR1 is ENHRY, CDR2 SYGVKD. CDR3 length equals 16 residues. V lost 0 bases, J lost 1 base, and 5 bases stayed unmatched. The CDR3 coding sequence is TGTGCCATCAGTGAGTCTGGGACAGGTCCGTCCTACGAGCAGTACTTC. It translates to CAISESGTGPSYEQYF.

The chain employs TRBV7-8 and TRBJ1-5; D call uncertain. Trimming pared 2 bases from V and 0 bases from J, leaving 14 bases between. The germline gives CDR1 SGHVS, CDR2 FQNEAQ. This CDR3 spans 17 amino acids. The CDR3, as DNA: TGTGCCAGCAGCTTAATCGGAGGGAGTTATAGCAATCAGCCCCAGCATTTT. Encoded protein: CASSLIGGSYSNQPQHF.

V and J are TRBV2 and TRBJ1-3; 7 bases agree with TRBD1. In germline, CDR1 is SNHLY, CDR2 FYNNEI. This CDR3 has 15 amino acids. V was clipped by 6 bases and J by 0 bases; unmatched bases: 5. The CDR3 here is CASSSTGDSGNTIYF. The DNA of the CDR3 is TGTGCCAGCAGCTCCACAGGGGACTCTGGAAACACCATATATTTT.

The chain uses TRBV28 and TRBJ1-3; D uncertain. The CDR3 sequence is 12 residues long. V was clipped by 5 bases and J by 8 bases, with 10 bases between them. Germline CDR1 and CDR2: MDHEN and SYDVKM. The CDR3 DNA follows: TGTGCCAGCAGTCCCCGAGAGGACACCATATATTTT. Protein sequence: CASSPREDTIYF.

V usage is TRBV5-5 and J usage is TRBJ1-1; 7 bases map to TRBD1. This CDR3 spans 15 amino acids. The junction had 8 bases not matched to a gene; V was cut back by 4 bases and J by 2 bases. Germline CDR1 and CDR2: SGHKS and YYEKEE (reference sequence). The DNA for the CDR3 is TGTGCCAGCAGCGGCACGGGACAGTTAAACACTGAAGCTTTCTTT. Translating it yields CASSGTGQLNTEAFF.

The chain has TRBV11-2 and TRBJ1-4; 9 bases agree with TRBD1. The CDR3 covers 15 residues. J gave up 5 bases and V 5 bases, and 6 bases lay outside the gene matches. Germline CDR1 and CDR2: SGHAT and FQNNGV. As DNA, the CDR3 is TGTGCCAGCAGCCTGGACAGGGGCAAGAATGAAAAACTGTTTTTT. This encodes CASSLDRGKNEKLFF.

The chain joins TRBV7-2 to TRBJ2-7, with 8 bases aligning to TRBD1. Looked up from germline, CDR1 is SGHTA and CDR2 is FQGNSA. V shed 5 bases, J shed 0 bases, and the junction held 6 bases outside the gene matches. CDR3 size: 15 residues. CDR3 residues: CASSLAGTGSYEQYF. In DNA form, the CDR3 reads TGTGCCAGCAGCCTGGCCGGGACAGGCTCCTACGAGCAGTACTTC. The full variable domain, with the rest looked up from reference TRBV7-2 and TRBJ2-7, is GAGVSQSPSNKVTEKGKDVELRCDPISGHTALYWYRQSLGQGLEFLIYFQGNSAPDKSGLPSDRFSAERTGGSVSTLTIQRTQQEDSAVYLCASSLAGTGSYEQYFGPGTRLTVT.

The V gene is TRBV6-2 or TRBV6-3, the J gene TRBJ1-2; weak D call: TRBD1 (6 bases). This CDR3 is built from 12 residues. Germline values: CDR1 MNHEY, CDR2 SVGEGT. Between the trimmed V and J ends, which lost 4 bases and 8 bases, there was a span of 11 bases. The CDR3: CASSSGADGYTF. The CDR3 bases are TGTGCCAGCAGTTCAGGGGCGGACGGCTACACCTTC.